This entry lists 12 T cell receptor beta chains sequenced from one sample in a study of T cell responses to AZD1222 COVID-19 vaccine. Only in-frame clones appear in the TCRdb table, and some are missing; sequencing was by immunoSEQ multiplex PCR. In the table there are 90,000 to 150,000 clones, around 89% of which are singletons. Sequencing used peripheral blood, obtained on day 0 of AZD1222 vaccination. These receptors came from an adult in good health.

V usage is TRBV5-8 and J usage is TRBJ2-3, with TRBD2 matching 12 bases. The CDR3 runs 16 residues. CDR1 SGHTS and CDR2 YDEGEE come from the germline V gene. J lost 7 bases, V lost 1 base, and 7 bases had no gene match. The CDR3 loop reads CASSLRLLAGGNTQYF. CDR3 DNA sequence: TGTGCCAGCAGCTTGCGGCTTCTAGCGGGGGGGAATACGCAGTATTTT.

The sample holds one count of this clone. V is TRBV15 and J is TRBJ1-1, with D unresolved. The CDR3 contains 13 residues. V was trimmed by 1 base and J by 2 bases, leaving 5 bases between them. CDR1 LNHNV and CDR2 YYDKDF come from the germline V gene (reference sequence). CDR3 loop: CATSRGPNTEAFF. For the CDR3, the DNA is TGTGCCACCAGCAGAGGGCCCAACACTGAAGCTTTCTTT. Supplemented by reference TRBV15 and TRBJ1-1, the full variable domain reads DAMVIQNPRYQVTQFGKPVTLSCSQTLNHNVMYWYQQKSSQAPKLLFHYYDKDFNNEADTPDNFQSRRPNTSFCFLDIRSPGLGDTAMYLCATSRGPNTEAFFGQGTRLTVV.

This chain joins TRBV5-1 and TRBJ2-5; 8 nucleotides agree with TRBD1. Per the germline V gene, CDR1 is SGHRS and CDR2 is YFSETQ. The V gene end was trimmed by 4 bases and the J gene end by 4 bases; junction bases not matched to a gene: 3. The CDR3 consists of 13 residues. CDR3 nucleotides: TGCGCCAGCAGCATCGGGACAGGAGAGACCCAGTACTTC. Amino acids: CASSIGTGETQYF.

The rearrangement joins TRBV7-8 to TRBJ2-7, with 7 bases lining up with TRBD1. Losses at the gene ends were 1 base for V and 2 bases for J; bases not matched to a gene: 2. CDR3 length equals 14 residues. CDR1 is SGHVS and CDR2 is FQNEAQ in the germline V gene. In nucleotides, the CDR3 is TGTGCCAGCAGCTTAGAAGGGACAGCCTACGAGCAGTACTTC. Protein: CASSLEGTAYEQYF.

DNA of the CDR3: TGTGCCAGCAGCTTTTTGGGGGGCGCCTCAGCCGGAGCTTTCTTT. It specifies CASSFLGGASAGAFF. The chain joins TRBV13 to TRBJ1-1, with a possible D match to TRBD1 (6 bases). The ends were cut back, 3 bases at V and 10 bases at J, with 21 bases in the middle. The V gene's germline CDR1 is PRHDT and CDR2 FYEKMQ (reference sequence). This CDR3 is 15 amino acids long.

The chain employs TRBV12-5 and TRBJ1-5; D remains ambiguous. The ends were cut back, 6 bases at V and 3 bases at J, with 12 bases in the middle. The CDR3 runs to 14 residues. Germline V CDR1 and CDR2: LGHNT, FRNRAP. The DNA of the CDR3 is TGTGCTAGTGGGCGACGCAGGCTCAATCAGCCCCAGCATTTT. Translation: CASGRRRLNQPQHF.

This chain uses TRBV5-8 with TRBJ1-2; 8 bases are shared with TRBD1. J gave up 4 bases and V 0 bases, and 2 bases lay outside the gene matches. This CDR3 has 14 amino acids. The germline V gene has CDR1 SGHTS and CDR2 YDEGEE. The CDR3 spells CASSLVQGGYGYTF. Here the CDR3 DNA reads TGTGCCAGCAGCTTGGTACAGGGGGGCTATGGCTACACCTTC.

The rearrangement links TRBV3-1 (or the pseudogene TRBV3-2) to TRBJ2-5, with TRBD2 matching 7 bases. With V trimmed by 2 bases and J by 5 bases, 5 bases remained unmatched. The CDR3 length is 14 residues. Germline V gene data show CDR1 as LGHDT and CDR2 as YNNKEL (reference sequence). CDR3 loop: CASSQTTSAETQYF. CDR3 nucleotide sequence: TGTGCCAGCAGCCAAACCACTAGCGCCGAGACCCAGTACTTC.

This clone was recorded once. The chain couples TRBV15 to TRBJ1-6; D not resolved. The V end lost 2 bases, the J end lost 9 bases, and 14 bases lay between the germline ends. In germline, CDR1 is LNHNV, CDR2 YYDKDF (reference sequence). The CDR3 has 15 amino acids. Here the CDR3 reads CATSRISDASSPLHF. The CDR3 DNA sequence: TGTGCCACCAGCAGAATATCTGACGCCTCTTCACCCCTCCACTTT.

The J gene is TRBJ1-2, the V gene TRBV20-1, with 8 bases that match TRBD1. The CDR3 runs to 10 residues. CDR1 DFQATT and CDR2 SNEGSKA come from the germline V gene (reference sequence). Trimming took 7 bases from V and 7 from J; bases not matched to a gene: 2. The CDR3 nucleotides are TGCAGTGTGGACAGGGCTGGCTACACCTTC. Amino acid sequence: CSVDRAGYTF.

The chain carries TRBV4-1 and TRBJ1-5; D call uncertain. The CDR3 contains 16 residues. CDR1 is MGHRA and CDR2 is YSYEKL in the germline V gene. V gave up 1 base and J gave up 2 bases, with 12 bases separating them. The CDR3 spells CASSQVISQGNQPQHF. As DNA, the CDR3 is TGCGCCAGCAGCCAAGTTATCAGTCAAGGCAATCAGCCCCAGCATTTT.

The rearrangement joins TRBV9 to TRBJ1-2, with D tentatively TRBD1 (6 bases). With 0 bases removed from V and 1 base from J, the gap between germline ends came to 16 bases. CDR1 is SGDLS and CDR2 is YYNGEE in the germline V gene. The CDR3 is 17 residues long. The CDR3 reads CASSVVPAGQSNYGYTF. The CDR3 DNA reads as TGTGCCAGCAGCGTAGTCCCTGCAGGACAGAGTAACTATGGCTACACCTTC.